This TCR beta chain was documented in a study of technical replicates of blood from a few donors. Only in-frame clones appear in the TCRdb table, and some are missing; sequencing was by immunoSEQ multiplex PCR. The sample has approximately 82,000 clones, about 93% seen once. Per germline, CDR1 SEHNR and CDR2 FQNEAQ (reference sequence). Unmatched junction bases numbered 6, after V lost 2 bases and J lost 2 bases. This CDR3 comprises 17 residues. Sample: T cells isolated from PBMCs. The clonotype originates from a human donor in good health. The chain combines TRBV7-9 with TRBJ2-1, with TRBD2 identical over 10 bases. The CDR3 bases are TGTGCCAGCAGCTTAATCGGGAGCGGGAGGGCCTACAATGAGCAGTTCTTC. This codes for CASSLIGSGRAYNEQFF.